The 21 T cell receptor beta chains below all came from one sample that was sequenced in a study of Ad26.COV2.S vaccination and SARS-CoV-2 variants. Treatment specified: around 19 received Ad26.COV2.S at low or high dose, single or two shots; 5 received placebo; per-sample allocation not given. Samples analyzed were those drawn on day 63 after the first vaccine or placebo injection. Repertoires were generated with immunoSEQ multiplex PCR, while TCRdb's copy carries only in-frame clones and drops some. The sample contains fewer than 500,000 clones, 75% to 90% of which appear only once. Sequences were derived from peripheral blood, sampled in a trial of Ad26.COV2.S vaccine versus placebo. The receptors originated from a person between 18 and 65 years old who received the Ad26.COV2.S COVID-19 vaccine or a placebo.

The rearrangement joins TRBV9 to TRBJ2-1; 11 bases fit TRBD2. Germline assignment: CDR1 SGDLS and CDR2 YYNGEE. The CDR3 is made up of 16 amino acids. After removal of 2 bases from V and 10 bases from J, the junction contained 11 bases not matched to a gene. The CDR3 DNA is TGTGCCAGCAGCGTGGGCCTAGCGGGAGGAGCGGAAGAGCAGTTCTTC. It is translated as CASSVGLAGGAEEQFF.

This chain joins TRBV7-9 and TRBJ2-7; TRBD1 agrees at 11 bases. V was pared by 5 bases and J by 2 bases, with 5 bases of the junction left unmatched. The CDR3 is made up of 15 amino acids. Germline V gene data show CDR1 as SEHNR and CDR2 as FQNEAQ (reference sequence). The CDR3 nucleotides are TGTGCCAGCAGCCCGACGGGACAGGGGGCCTACGAGCAGTACTTC. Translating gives CASSPTGQGAYEQYF.

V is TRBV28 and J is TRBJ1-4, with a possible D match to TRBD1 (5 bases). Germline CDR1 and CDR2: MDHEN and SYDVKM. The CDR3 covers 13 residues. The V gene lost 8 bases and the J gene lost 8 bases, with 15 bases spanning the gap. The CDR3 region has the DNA TGTGCCAGCCGCGAGGGGCCGGGGGAAAAACTGTTTTTT. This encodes CASREGPGEKLFF. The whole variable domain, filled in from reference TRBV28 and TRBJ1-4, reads DVKVTQSSRYLVKRTGEKVFLECVQDMDHENMFWYRQDPGLGLRLIYFSYDVKMKEKGDIPEGYSVSREKKERFSLILESASTNQTSMYLCASREGPGEKLFFGSGTQLSVL.

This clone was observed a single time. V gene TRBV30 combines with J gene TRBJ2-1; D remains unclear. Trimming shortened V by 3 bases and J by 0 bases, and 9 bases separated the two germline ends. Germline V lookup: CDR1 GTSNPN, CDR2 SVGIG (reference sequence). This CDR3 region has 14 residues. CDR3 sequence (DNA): TGTGCCTGGAGGGGTCCAAGCTCCTACAATGAGCAGTTCTTC. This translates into CAWRGPSSYNEQFF.

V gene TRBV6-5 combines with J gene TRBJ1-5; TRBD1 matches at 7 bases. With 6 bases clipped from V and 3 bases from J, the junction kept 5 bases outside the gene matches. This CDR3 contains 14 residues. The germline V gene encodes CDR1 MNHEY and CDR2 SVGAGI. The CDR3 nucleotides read TGTGCCAGCAGCGCGGACAGGTTCAATCAGCCCCAGCATTTT. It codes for CASSADRFNQPQHF.

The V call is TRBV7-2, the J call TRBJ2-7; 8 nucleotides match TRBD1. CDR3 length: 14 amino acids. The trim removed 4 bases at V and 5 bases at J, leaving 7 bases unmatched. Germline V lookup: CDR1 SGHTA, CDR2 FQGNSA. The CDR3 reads CASSWGQAGHEQYF. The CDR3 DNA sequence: TGTGCCAGCAGCTGGGGACAGGCTGGACACGAGCAGTACTTC.

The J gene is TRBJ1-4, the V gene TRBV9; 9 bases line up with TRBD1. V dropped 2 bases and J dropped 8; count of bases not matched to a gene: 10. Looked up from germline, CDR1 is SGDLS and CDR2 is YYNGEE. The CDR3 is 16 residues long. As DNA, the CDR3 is TGTGCCAGCAGCGTTAGCCCCGGGACAGGGTACGAAAAACTGTTTTTT. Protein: CASSVSPGTGYEKLFF. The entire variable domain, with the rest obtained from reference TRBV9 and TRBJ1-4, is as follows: DSGVTQTPKHLITATGQRVTLRCSPRSGDLSVYWYQQSLDQGLQFLIQYYNGEERAKGNILERFSAQQFPDLHSELNLSSLELGDSALYFCASSVSPGTGYEKLFFGSGTQLSVL.

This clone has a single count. The CDR3: CASSSYGPEAFF. The CDR3 coding sequence is TGTGCCAGCTCCTCTTATGGACCTGAAGCTTTCTTT. V is TRBV7-9 and J is TRBJ1-1; D is unclear. CDR3 length: 12 residues. V was pared by 8 bases and J by 6 bases, with 13 bases between. The V gene's germline CDR1 is SEHNR and CDR2 FQNEAQ (reference sequence).

The chain's CDR3 is CASSSFLTLNTEAFF. As DNA, the CDR3 is TGTGCCAGCAGTTCGTTCCTGACGCTGAACACTGAAGCTTTCTTT. The chain is built from TRBV28 and TRBJ1-1; D is unresolved. Germline CDR1 reads MDHEN; CDR2 reads SYDVKM. This CDR3 comprises 15 residues. V lost 4 bases and J 0 bases, leaving 12 bases between the germline ends.

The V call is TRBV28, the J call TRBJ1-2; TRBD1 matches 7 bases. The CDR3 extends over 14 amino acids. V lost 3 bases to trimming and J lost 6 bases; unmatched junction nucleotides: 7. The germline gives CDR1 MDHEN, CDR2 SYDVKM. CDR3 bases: TGTGCCAGCAGTTTTCACGGCAGGGGGAATGGCTACACCTTC. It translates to CASSFHGRGNGYTF.

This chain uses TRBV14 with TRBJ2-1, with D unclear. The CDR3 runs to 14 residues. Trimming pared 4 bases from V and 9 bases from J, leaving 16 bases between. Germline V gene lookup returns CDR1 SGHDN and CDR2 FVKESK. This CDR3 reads CASSPSYSHGEQFF. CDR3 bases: TGTGCCAGCAGCCCCTCTTATTCCCACGGTGAGCAGTTCTTC.

In nucleotides, the CDR3 is TGTGCCAGCAGCAGGGAACCGGGACAGGTGGTCTATGGCTACACCTTC. It codes for CASSREPGQVVYGYTF. The chain links TRBV5-4 to TRBJ1-2; 8 bases map to TRBD1. The CDR3 sequence is 16 residues long. Trimming cost V 4 bases and J 4 bases; bases outside gene matches: 12. Germline CDR1 and CDR2: SGHNT and YYREEE (reference sequence).

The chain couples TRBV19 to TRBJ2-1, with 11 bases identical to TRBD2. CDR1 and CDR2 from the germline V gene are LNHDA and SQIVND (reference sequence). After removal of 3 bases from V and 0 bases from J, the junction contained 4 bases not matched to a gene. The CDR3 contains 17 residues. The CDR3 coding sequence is TGTGCCAGTAGTATGCTAGCGGGGGGCCCCTCCTACAATGAGCAGTTCTTC. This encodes CASSMLAGGPSYNEQFF.

This chain's CDR3 is CASSLDRGTDTQYF. CDR3 in DNA: TGCGCCAGCAGCTTGGACAGAGGCACAGATACGCAGTATTTT. This rearrangement joins TRBV5-1 to TRBJ2-3; no clear D. V was clipped by 0 bases and J by 1 base, with 6 bases between them. CDR3 size: 14 residues. The germline V gene has CDR1 SGHRS and CDR2 YFSETQ. Full variable domain (outside the CDR3, taken from reference TRBV5-1 and TRBJ2-3): KAGVTQTPRYLIKTRGQQVTLSCSPISGHRSVSWYQQTPGQGLQFLFEYFSETQRNKGNFPGRFSGRQFSNSRSEMNVSTLELGDSALYLCASSLDRGTDTQYFGPGTRLTVL.

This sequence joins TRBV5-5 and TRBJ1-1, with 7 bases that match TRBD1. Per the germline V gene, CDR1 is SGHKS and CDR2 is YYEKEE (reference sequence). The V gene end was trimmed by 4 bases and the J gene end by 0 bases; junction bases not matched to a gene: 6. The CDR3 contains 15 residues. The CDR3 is CASSRMGQLNTEAFF. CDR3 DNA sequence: TGTGCCAGCAGCCGTATGGGACAGTTGAACACTGAAGCTTTCTTT.

The CDR3 bases are TGCAGCGTTGCGAGCGGGAGTGAGGAGACCCAGTACTTC. This sequence encodes CSVASGSEETQYF. The chain carries TRBV29-1 and TRBJ2-5, with 8 bases fitting TRBD2. Trimming cost V 4 bases and J 5 bases; bases outside gene matches: 6. The germline V gene has CDR1 SQVTM and CDR2 ANQGSEA. The CDR3 extends over 13 amino acids.

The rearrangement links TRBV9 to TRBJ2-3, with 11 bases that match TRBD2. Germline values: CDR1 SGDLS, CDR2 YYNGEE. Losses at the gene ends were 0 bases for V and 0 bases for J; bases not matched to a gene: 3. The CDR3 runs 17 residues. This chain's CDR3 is CASSVGRTSGSTDTQYF. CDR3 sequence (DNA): TGTGCCAGCAGCGTAGGACGGACTAGCGGGAGCACAGATACGCAGTATTTT.

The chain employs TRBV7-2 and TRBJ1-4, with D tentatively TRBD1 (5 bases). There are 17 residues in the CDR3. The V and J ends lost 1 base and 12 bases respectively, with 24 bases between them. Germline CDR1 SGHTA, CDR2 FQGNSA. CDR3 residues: CASSLGLTGGGLNQLFF. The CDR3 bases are TGTGCCAGCAGCTTAGGCTTAACAGGAGGAGGGCTGAATCAACTGTTTTTT.

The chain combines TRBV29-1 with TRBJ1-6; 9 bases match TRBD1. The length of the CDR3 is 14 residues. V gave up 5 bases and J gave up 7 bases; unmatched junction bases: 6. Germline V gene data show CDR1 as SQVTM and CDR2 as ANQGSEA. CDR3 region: CSVKTGGWNSPLHF. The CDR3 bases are TGCAGCGTTAAAACAGGGGGCTGGAATTCACCCCTCCACTTT.

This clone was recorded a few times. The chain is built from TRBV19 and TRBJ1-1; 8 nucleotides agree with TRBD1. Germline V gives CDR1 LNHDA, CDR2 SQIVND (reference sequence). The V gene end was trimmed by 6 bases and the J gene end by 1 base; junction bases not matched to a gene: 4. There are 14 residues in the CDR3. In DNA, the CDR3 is TGTGCCAGTAGGCCAACAGGGGGGAACACTGAAGCTTTCTTT. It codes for CASRPTGGNTEAFF.

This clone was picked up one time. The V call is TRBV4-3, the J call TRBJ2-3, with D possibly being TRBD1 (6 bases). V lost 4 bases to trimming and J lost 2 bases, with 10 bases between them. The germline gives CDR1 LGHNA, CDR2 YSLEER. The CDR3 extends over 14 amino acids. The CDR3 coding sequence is TGCGCCAGCAGCCCAAGACAGGCCACAGATACGCAGTATTTT. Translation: CASSPRQATDTQYF.